The 10 T cell receptor beta chains below come from one sample, sequenced in a study of T cells in Graves' hyperthyroidism and ophthalmopathy. The TCR beta CDR3 regions underwent amplification using RNA transcripts as the source. The study used the HTBI primer set for a first-round RT-PCR of the TCR CDR3. TCRdb called the multiplex PCR reads again in MiXCR, with one record for every CDR3 protein. The data show about 640,000 distinct CDR3 sequences, less than 25% seen once. Sequencing used blood. The receptors originated from a man under 40 with Graves' ophthalmopathy.

About this clonotype itself: A much larger clone is a single base away; this may be a read error. The J gene is TRBJ2-7, the V gene TRBV20-1, with 7 bases that match TRBD2. CDR1 and CDR2 from the germline V gene are DFQATT and SNEGSKA (reference sequence). The CDR3 is made up of 13 amino acids. CDR3 sequence (DNA): TGCGGTGCGAGCGGGACCACAACCTACGAGCAGTACTTC. Residues: CGASGTTTYEQYF.

DNA for the CDR3: TGTGCCAGCAGTTCACTAGCGGGAGGGCGGGGCGGAGAGACCCAGTACTTC. This gives the protein CASSSLAGGRGGETQYF. The V gene is TRBV6-5, the J gene TRBJ2-5, with TRBD2 matching over 13 bases. The CDR3 extends over 17 amino acids. V trimming: 4 bases; J trimming: 4 bases; junction bases outside the gene matches: 9. CDR1 and CDR2 from the germline V gene are MNHEY and SVGAGI.

The genes are TRBV7-3 and TRBJ2-3; 7 nucleotides match TRBD2. The CDR3 consists of 16 residues. J was trimmed by 1 base and V by 2 bases; bases with no gene match: 6. Germline loops: CDR1 SGHTA, CDR2 FQGTGA. CDR3 DNA sequence: TGTGCCAGCAGCTTAGAGAGGCTAGCGGGCACAGATACGCAGTATTTT. The encoded protein is CASSLERLAGTDTQYF.

The chain couples TRBV5-6 to TRBJ2-7; D call uncertain. The CDR3 runs 13 residues. The V gene's germline CDR1 is SGHDT and CDR2 YYEEEE. V was pared by 4 bases and J by 3 bases, with 11 bases between. CDR3 DNA sequence: TGTGCCAGCAGCCCGATCGACGGCTACGAGCAGTACTTC. Its protein is CASSPIDGYEQYF.

This clonotype was picked up a small number of times. The rearrangement joins TRBV28 to TRBJ1-2; no reliable D call. From germline, CDR1 is MDHEN and CDR2 SYDVKM. V dropped 7 bases and J dropped 5 bases, with 17 bases sitting between them. CDR3 length: 14 residues. The CDR3 coding sequence is TGTGCCAGCAAATCCGGCTCTTTGGGGTATGGCTACACCTTC. It is translated as CASKSGSLGYGYTF.

The J gene is TRBJ2-5, the V gene TRBV7-2, with a possible D match to TRBD1 (5 bases). CDR1 is SGHTA, CDR2 FQGNSA, per germline. This CDR3 has 13 amino acids. V lost 5 bases, J lost 4 bases, and 11 bases lay in between. CDR3 region: CASSPNGAETQYF. In nucleotides, the CDR3 is TGTGCCAGCAGCCCTAATGGGGCAGAGACCCAGTACTTC.

This clonotype was observed a few times. V usage is TRBV6-1 and J usage is TRBJ2-7, with D possibly TRBD2 on 6 matching bases. Germline assignment: CDR1 MNHNS and CDR2 SASEGT. The ends were cut back, 4 bases at V and 3 bases at J, with 10 bases in the middle. The CDR3 runs to 13 residues. The CDR3 bases are TGTGCCAGCAGTGGGGACTTAGGCTACGAGCAGTACTTC. Protein sequence: CASSGDLGYEQYF.

The gene calls are TRBV6-5 and TRBJ2-7; D may be TRBD1 (6 bases). V dropped 0 bases and J dropped 2 bases, with 14 bases sitting between them. Germline CDR1 reads MNHEY; CDR2 reads SVGAGI. This CDR3 has 16 residues. DNA for the CDR3: TGTGCCAGCAGTTACTCGTACAGGGCAAGCACCTACGAGCAGTACTTC. It codes for CASSYSYRASTYEQYF.

The table lists this clonotype with many counts. The rearrangement uses TRBV11-2 and TRBJ2-2, with D hard to call. The V gene's germline CDR1 is SGHAT and CDR2 FQNNGV. CDR3 length equals 15 residues. V was clipped by 3 bases and J by 3 bases, with 11 bases between them. CDR3 bases: TGTGCCAGCAGCTTGGCTCCTATCGACACCGGGGAGCTGTTTTTT. Translation gives CASSLAPIDTGELFF.

The table lists this clonotype with many counts. The chain employs TRBV3-1 and TRBJ1-2; the D is unclear. The CDR3 loop spans 15 amino acids. Trimming pared 6 bases from V and 3 bases from J, leaving 17 bases between. The V gene's germline CDR1 is LGHDT and CDR2 YNNKEL (reference sequence). The CDR3 DNA is TGTGCCAGCAGTCTTGGCTCAAACAGCGACTATGGCTACACCTTC. Amino acids: CASSLGSNSDYGYTF. Supplemented by reference TRBV3-1 and TRBJ1-2, the full variable domain reads DTAVSQTPKYLVTQMGNDKSIKCEQNLGHDTMYWYKQDSKKFLKIMFSYNNKELIINETVPNRFSPKSPDKAHLNLHINSLELGDSAVYFCASSLGSNSDYGYTFGSGTRLTVV.